The text below deals with one T cell receptor (beta chain). The data originate from a study of blood T cell repertoires in COVID-19. Authors' analysis steps: Reference gene primer amplification gave estimated nucleated cell counts. Libraries were prepared by immunoSEQ multiplex PCR; TCRdb keeps only in-frame clonotypes and omits some of them. V, J and clone size were drawn from that table, and D and trimming were deduced from the DNA. Of just under 90,000 clones in the sample, about 91% were seen once. Trimming cost V 6 bases and J 1 base, with 13 bases left between them. CDR3 size: 15 residues. Germline values: CDR1 MDHEN, CDR2 SYDVKM.

V and J are TRBV28 and TRBJ1-5, with D possibly being TRBD1 (5 bases). Sequenced: peripheral blood. This receptor was obtained from a man in his fifties or sixties with acute or convalescent COVID-19. The CDR3 coding sequence is TGTGCCAGCAGGGGGGGGTATTCCAGCAATCAGCCCCAGCATTTT. It is translated as CASRGGYSSNQPQHF.